The T cell receptor beta chain described here comes from a study of T cell repertoires in cytomegalovirus infection. General study findings and limits: Carriers of CMV and the relevant HLA type were discriminated by public TCR beta frequency.

This clonotype was seen only a few times. Its specificity is not known. TCRdb passed the reads through MiXCR, listing each CDR3 protein once. The sample has roughly 180,000 distinct CDR3 sequences, 20% to 25% seen once; the top ten hold roughly 25%. Trimming removed 2 bases at V and 0 bases at J, with 7 bases between. Germline CDR1 and CDR2: SGHTA and FQGNSA. CDR3 length: 14 residues. The V gene is TRBV7-2, the J gene TRBJ1-1; D ambiguous. This receptor was obtained from a human donor in good health (CMV status not recorded). Some clones in this sample may be carry-over from other donors' samples. This specimen consisted of CD8+ T cells from cultured PBMCs, obtained from culture after CMV antigen stimulation. The DNA of the CDR3 is TGTGCCAGCAGCTTACCAGAATTGAACACTGAAGCTTTCTTT. Its protein product is CASSLPELNTEAFF.